The 5 T cell receptor beta chains presented below share a single source sample, sequenced in a study of CD8+ T cells in alopecia areata. The treatment here: oral pan-JAK inhibitor, 5-10 mg twice daily. Reverse transcription of extracted RNA yielded cDNA, which provided the sequencing template. Data came from immunoSEQ multiplex PCR; TCRdb stores just in-frame clones and leaves some out. The table has under 150,000 clones, 53% seen once. Here the sequenced sample was CD4+ T cells sorted from blood, taken at week 4, from a patient treated with tofacitinib. The origin of the receptors is a human donor with alopecia areata.

This clone was seen only a few times. V and J are TRBV5-1 and TRBJ2-1; D gene uncertain. The CDR3 runs to 14 residues. Germline CDR1 and CDR2: SGHRS and YFSETQ. With 0 bases removed from V and 7 bases from J, the gap between germline ends came to 11 bases. CDR3 bases: TGCGCCAGCAGCTTGGTAGGGCACCTTAATGAGCAGTTCTTC. It specifies CASSLVGHLNEQFF.

V usage is TRBV2 and J usage is TRBJ1-5; D gene unclear. The V gene lost 0 bases and the J gene lost 2 bases, with 8 bases spanning the gap. Per the germline V gene, CDR1 is SNHLY and CDR2 is FYNNEI. This CDR3 has 15 amino acids. CDR3 amino acids: CASSEALRGNQPQHF. CDR3 DNA: TGTGCCAGCAGTGAAGCGCTAAGGGGCAATCAGCCCCAGCATTTT.

The V and J genes are TRBV27 and TRBJ1-1; a possible D gene is TRBD1 (6 bases). Germline lookup yields CDR1 MNHEY and CDR2 SMNVEV (reference sequence). The CDR3 is 15 amino acids. V gave up 4 bases and J gave up 5 bases, with 17 bases separating them. The CDR3 here is CASSSLQQGWTEAFF. The CDR3 DNA follows: TGTGCCAGCAGTTCGCTCCAACAGGGATGGACTGAAGCTTTCTTT.

Worth noting for this clone: Because the CDR3 is missing its conserved closing phenylalanine or tryptophan, this is likely a read error. The DNA is left out, because the CDR3 cannot be placed on it with certainty; the CDR3 is given as TCRdb lists it. This sequence joins TRBV20-1 and TRBJ1-2. Looked up from germline, CDR1 is DFQATT and CDR2 is SNEGSKA (reference sequence). The length of the CDR3 is 9 amino acids, counting both ends. The CDR3 sequence: CSARLNRVC.

This clone came up many times. J is TRBJ2-2 and V is TRBV10-3; TRBD2 might be the D (7 bases). Germline V gene sequence: CDR1 ENHRY, CDR2 SYGVKD. This CDR3 spans 15 amino acids. The V end was cut by 6 bases, the J end by 4 bases, with 15 bases between. The CDR3 loop reads CAIRAAGALTGELFF. DNA for the CDR3: TGTGCCATCAGGGCTGCGGGGGCCCTCACCGGGGAGCTGTTTTTT.